The 2 T cell receptor beta chains listed next were all sequenced from one sample in a study of T cell changes during pregnancy in multiple sclerosis. Assay: immunoSEQ multiplex PCR; the TCRdb copy retains only in-frame clones and omits some. The profile shows roughly 35,000 clones, 85% to 95% of them singletons. The sequenced sample was PBMCs (not recorded whether the cells were cultured). The receptors derive from a female donor with multiple sclerosis, enrolled in a pregnancy study.

The chain carries TRBV4-1 and TRBJ1-5, with D unclear. The germline CDR1 and CDR2 sequences are MGHRA and YSYEKL. Trimming removed 0 bases from V and 2 bases from J, with 14 bases in between. The CDR3 is 17 amino acids. In nucleotides, the CDR3 is TGCGCCAGCAGCCAAGATCTGGGGAGAGGAGGCAATCAGCCCCAGCATTTT. Its translation: CASSQDLGRGGNQPQHF.

J is TRBJ2-5 and V is TRBV7-9; perhaps TRBD1 as D (6 bases). Trimming took 5 bases from V and 4 from J, leaving 11 bases between them. Germline CDR1 and CDR2: SEHNR and FQNEAQ (reference sequence). The CDR3 sequence is 13 residues long. CDR3 DNA: TGTGCCAGCAGCCGAACAGGGACAGAGACCCAGTACTTC. This codes for CASSRTGTETQYF.